This TCR beta chain was profiled in a study of technical replicates of blood from a handful of donors. Only one count was recorded for this clone. Repertoires were generated with immunoSEQ multiplex PCR, while TCRdb's copy carries only in-frame clones and drops some. The sample contains roughly 81,000 clones, about 86% of which appear only once. The CDR3 sequence is 15 residues long. Germline CDR1 is MGHRA and CDR2 is YSYEKL. Between the trimmed V and J ends, which lost 1 base and 7 bases, there was a span of 16 bases. The J gene is TRBJ1-2, the V gene TRBV4-1, with D perhaps matching TRBD1 (5 bases). Sequenced material: PBMCs. The sequence was obtained from a human donor in good health. Some clones in this sample may be carry-over from other donors' samples. In nucleotides, the CDR3 is TGCGCCAGCAGCCAAGCCGGGACTGCCTTAAGTGGCTACACCTTC. The encoded protein is CASSQAGTALSGYTF.